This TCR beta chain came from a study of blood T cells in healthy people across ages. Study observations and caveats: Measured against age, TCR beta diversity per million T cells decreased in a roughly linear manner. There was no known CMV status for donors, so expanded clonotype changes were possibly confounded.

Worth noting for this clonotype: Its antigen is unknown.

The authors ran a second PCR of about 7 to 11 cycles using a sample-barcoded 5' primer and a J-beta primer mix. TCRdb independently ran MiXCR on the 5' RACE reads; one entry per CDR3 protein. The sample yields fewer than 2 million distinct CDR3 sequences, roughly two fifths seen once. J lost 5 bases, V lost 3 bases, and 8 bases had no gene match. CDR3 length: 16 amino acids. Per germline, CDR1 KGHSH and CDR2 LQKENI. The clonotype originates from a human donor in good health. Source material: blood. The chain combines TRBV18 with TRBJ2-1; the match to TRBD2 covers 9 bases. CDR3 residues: CASSPFGPSGDNEQFF. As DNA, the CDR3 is TGTGCCAGCTCACCCTTCGGGCCTAGCGGGGACAATGAGCAGTTCTTC.